Below, 12 T cell receptor beta chains from the same sample are listed, as sequenced in a study of blood T cell repertoires in COVID-19. Here immunoSEQ multiplex PCR was the method, and the copy in TCRdb shows in-frame clones only, minus some. The data hold 100,000 or so clones, with about 91% observed a single time. The sequenced material came from peripheral blood. These receptors all come from a man in his late teens or twenties with acute or convalescent COVID-19.

The chain combines TRBV6-6 with TRBJ2-5; 15 nucleotides agree with TRBD2. Germline V gene data show CDR1 as MNHNY and CDR2 as SVGAGI (reference sequence). V trimming: 6 bases; J trimming: 1 base; junction bases outside the gene matches: 15. The CDR3 length is 20 residues. The CDR3 DNA reads TGTGCCAGCAGCCCCATAGCACCGGGACTAGCGGGAGGCCCCCAAGAGACCCAGTACTTC. Amino acids: CASSPIAPGLAGGPQETQYF.

The chain recombines TRBV6-6 with TRBJ1-3; 8 bases map to TRBD1. Losses at the gene ends were 4 bases for V and 8 bases for J; bases not matched to a gene: 10. The germline V gene encodes CDR1 MNHNY and CDR2 SVGAGI (reference sequence). The CDR3 contains 15 residues. CDR3 in amino acids: CASSSVGTGGDTIYF. The CDR3 DNA reads TGTGCCAGCAGTTCGGTCGGGACAGGTGGTGACACCATATATTTT.

The chain links TRBV14 to TRBJ1-3; D gene unclear. The CDR3 runs to 16 residues. Germline CDR1 is SGHDN and CDR2 is FVKESK. The germline V and J ends were trimmed by 0 bases and 1 base, with 10 bases remaining between them. The CDR3 sequence is CASSQDQALSGNTIYF. The CDR3 region has the DNA TGTGCCAGCAGCCAAGATCAGGCACTGTCTGGAAACACCATATATTTT.

This clone was observed a few times. J is TRBJ2-7 and V is TRBV7-8; TRBD1 matches at 7 bases. CDR3 length: 14 amino acids. Trimming cost V 1 base and J 1 base; bases outside gene matches: 1. From germline, CDR1 is SGHVS and CDR2 FQNEAQ. The CDR3 loop is CASSLGTGSYEQYF. The CDR3 nucleotides are TGTGCCAGCAGCTTAGGGACAGGATCCTACGAGCAGTACTTC. Full variable domain (missing parts from reference TRBV7-8 and TRBJ2-7): GAGVSQSPRYKVAKRGQDVALRCDPISGHVSLFWYQQALGQGPEFLTYFQNEAQLDKSGLPSDRFFAERPEGSVSTLKIQRTQQEDSAVYLCASSLGTGSYEQYFGPGTRLTVT.

The rearrangement links TRBV12-3 or TRBV12-4 to TRBJ1-3; D is perhaps TRBD1 (5 bases). CDR3 length equals 13 residues. Trimming removed 9 bases at V and 5 bases at J, with 14 bases between. CDR3 in DNA: TGTGCCAGTTGTGGGCAGGGTAGAAACACCATATATTTT. Translating gives CASCGQGRNTIYF.

The chain joins TRBV7-6 to TRBJ2-7, with 8 bases identical to TRBD2. J was trimmed by 2 bases and V by 7 bases; bases with no gene match: 10. CDR3 length: 15 amino acids. CDR1 SGHVS and CDR2 FNYEAQ come from the germline V gene. CDR3 in DNA: TGTGCCAGCACCTCAAAGGCGGGGGGAGCCTACGAGCAGTACTTC. It translates to CASTSKAGGAYEQYF.

The V and J genes are TRBV5-1 and TRBJ1-3, with D possibly matching TRBD1 (5 bases). The CDR3 is 14 residues long. Looked up from germline, CDR1 is SGHRS and CDR2 is YFSETQ. The V end lost 3 bases, the J end lost 4 bases, and 11 bases lay between the germline ends. The CDR3 loop is CASSSGTGGNTIYF. The CDR3 nucleotides are TGCGCCAGCAGCTCCGGGACTGGAGGAAACACCATATATTTT.

The chain uses TRBV5-4 and TRBJ1-1; D unresolved. Germline-derived CDR1 and CDR2 are SGHNT and YYREEE (reference sequence). Between the trimmed V and J ends, which lost 2 bases and 4 bases, there was a span of 18 bases. The CDR3 has 16 amino acids. In nucleotides, the CDR3 is TGTGCCAGCAGCTTCGGGCTTATCGGGGTGGGCACTGAAGCTTTCTTT. This sequence encodes CASSFGLIGVGTEAFF.

The chain employs TRBV5-1 and TRBJ1-1, with 8 positions matching TRBD1. There are 16 residues in the CDR3. In germline, CDR1 is SGHRS, CDR2 YFSETQ. V trimming: 4 bases; J trimming: 4 bases; junction bases outside the gene matches: 12. CDR3 nucleotide sequence: TGCGCCAGCAGCACCGCGGTGACAGGGGTGGGCACTGAAGCTTTCTTT. Translation gives CASSTAVTGVGTEAFF.

The chain recombines TRBV9 with TRBJ2-3; no clear D gene. This CDR3 comprises 15 residues. V lost 1 base, J lost 3 bases, and 12 bases lay in between. The germline CDR1 and CDR2 sequences are SGDLS and YYNGEE. The CDR3 region is CASSVNPHATDTQYF. The CDR3 DNA sequence: TGTGCCAGCAGCGTAAACCCACACGCTACAGATACGCAGTATTTT.

The gene calls are TRBV6-5 and TRBJ2-7; perhaps TRBD1 as D (6 bases). The CDR3 length is 13 residues. V shed 9 bases and J shed 5 bases, with 17 bases lying between them. Per the germline V gene, CDR1 is MNHEY and CDR2 is SVGAGI. The CDR3 DNA sequence: TGTGCCAGGCGGACAGCCCTCTCGAACGAGCAGTACTTC. Protein sequence: CARRTALSNEQYF.

This chain uses TRBV30 with TRBJ2-7, with 7 bases identical to TRBD2. This CDR3 comprises 17 residues. The ends lost 2 bases at V and 0 bases at J; junction bases unmatched: 13. In germline, CDR1 is GTSNPN, CDR2 SVGIG (reference sequence). The CDR3 DNA reads as TGTGCCTGGAGTCCCTCGGGGAGGGGCCTTCTCTCCTACGAGCAGTACTTC. Translation: CAWSPSGRGLLSYEQYF.